The rows below give T cell receptor beta chains drawn from one sample of a study of long-term antiretroviral therapy in people with HIV. The method was immunoSEQ multiplex PCR; TCRdb's version includes in-frame clones alone and lacks a portion of them. The repertoire holds some 19,000 clones, with approximately 86% as singletons. This sample comprised unsorted PBMCs, obtained 0.5 years after starting antiretroviral therapy. Receptor source: a man aged 40-49 years with HIV. Both conserved end residues are part of each CDR3. D genes are given only for firm matches. Size is omitted from some rows. Given values are once, few, many or a class for expanded clones.

V gene	D gene	clone size	J gene	CDR3 protein	CDR3 DNA
TRBV5-1	-	-	TRBJ2-5	CASSLRGLGETQYF	TGCGCCAGCAGCTTGAGAGGGCTGGGAGAGACCCAGTACTTC
TRBV4-1	-	-	TRBJ2-7	CASSRRSQEWNYEQYF	TGCGCCAGCAGCCGGAGGTCACAGGAGTGGAACTACGAGCAGTACTTC
TRBV5-1	-	-	TRBJ1-6	CASSLLTENSPLHF	TGCGCCAGCAGCTTGCTAACAGAGAATTCACCCCTCCACTTT
TRBV18	-	-	TRBJ1-1	CASSPQGGSEAFF	TGTGCCAGCTCACCACAGGGGGGCTCTGAAGCTTTCTTT
TRBV19	-	-	TRBJ1-2	CASSPGFSYGYTF	TGTGCCAGTAGTCCCGGGTTTAGCTATGGCTACACCTTC
TRBV9	-	-	TRBJ2-7	CASSPDRALAGTAYEQYF	TGTGCCAGCAGCCCCGACAGGGCGTTAGCGGGGACAGCCTACGAGCAGTACTTC
TRBV6-1	TRBD1	-	TRBJ2-2	CASREGQAFTGELFF	TGTGCCAGCAGGGAAGGACAGGCCTTCACCGGGGAGCTGTTTTTT
TRBV2	TRBD1	-	TRBJ1-2	CASSDVGQVFGYTF	TGTGCCAGCAGTGATGTGGGACAGGTTTTTGGCTACACCTTC
TRBV5-8	-	-	TRBJ1-5	CASSLRVDQPQHF	TGTGCCAGCAGCTTGAGGGTCGATCAGCCCCAGCATTTT
TRBV27	-	-	TRBJ1-4	CASSPRLNEKLFF	TGTGCCAGCAGTCCTCGATTAAATGAAAAACTGTTTTTT
TRBV5-4	-	-	TRBJ2-3	CASSREGGPSTDTQYF	TGTGCCAGCAGCCGCGAGGGGGGCCCTAGCACAGATACGCAGTATTTT
TRBV9	-	-	TRBJ1-3	CASGSGNTIYF	TGTGCCAGCGGATCTGGAAACACCATATATTTT
TRBV27	-	-	TRBJ2-1	CASGPLSEQFF	TGTGCCAGCGGCCCTCTATCTGAGCAGTTCTTC
TRBV6-1	-	once	TRBJ1-1	CASSVQVGNTEAFF	TGTGCCAGCAGTGTTCAGGTAGGGAACACTGAAGCTTTCTTT
TRBV18	-	-	TRBJ2-1	CASSPDAEYNEQFF	TGTGCCAGCTCACCCGACGCGGAATACAATGAGCAGTTCTTC
TRBV6-5	TRBD1	-	TRBJ1-1	CASSWDSLNTEAFF	TGTGCCAGCAGCTGGGACAGCTTGAACACTGAAGCTTTCTTT